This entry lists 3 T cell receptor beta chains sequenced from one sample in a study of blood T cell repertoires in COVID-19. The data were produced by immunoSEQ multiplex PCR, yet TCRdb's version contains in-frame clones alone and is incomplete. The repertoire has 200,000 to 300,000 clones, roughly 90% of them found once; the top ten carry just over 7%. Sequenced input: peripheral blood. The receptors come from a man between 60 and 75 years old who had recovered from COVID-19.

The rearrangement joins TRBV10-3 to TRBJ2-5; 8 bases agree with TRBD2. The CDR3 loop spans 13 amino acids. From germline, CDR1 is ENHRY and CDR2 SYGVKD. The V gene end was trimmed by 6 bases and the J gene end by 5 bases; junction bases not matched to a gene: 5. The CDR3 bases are TGTGCCATCAGCCGCGGGGGGCTGGAGACCCAGTACTTC. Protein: CAISRGGLETQYF.

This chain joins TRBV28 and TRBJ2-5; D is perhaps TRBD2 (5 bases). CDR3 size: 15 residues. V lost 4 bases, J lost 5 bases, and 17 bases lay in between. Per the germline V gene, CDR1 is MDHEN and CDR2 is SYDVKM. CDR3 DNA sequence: TGTGCCAGCAGTTCTGGAGGAGCCTTGGGGGAGACCCAGTACTTC. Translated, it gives CASSSGGALGETQYF.

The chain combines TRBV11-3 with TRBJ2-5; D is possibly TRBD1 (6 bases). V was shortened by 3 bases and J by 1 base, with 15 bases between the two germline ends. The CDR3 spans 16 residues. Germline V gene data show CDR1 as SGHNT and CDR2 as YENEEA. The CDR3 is CASSLSQGYGQETQYF. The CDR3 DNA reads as TGTGCCAGCAGCTTGAGCCAGGGGTACGGCCAAGAGACCCAGTACTTC.